This T cell receptor (beta chain) stems from a study of blood T cell repertoires in COVID-19. Study-level background: Samples representing acute and convalescent COVID-19 were sourced from the United States, Italy and Spain. T cells, B-cell-depleted T cells, or PBMCs supplied cDNA or gDNA.

Membership in each cohort depended on participant-reported clinical history. With 3 bases removed from V and 1 base from J, the gap between germline ends came to 10 bases. The CDR3 is 14 amino acids. From germline, CDR1 is SGHDT and CDR2 YYEEEE. Methods used by the authors: Cell counts per sample came from amplifying reference gene primers. Some clones are missing from TCRdb's copy, which holds only in-frame ones; the method was immunoSEQ multiplex PCR. Clone size and V and J calls were adopted from that table, with D and trimming inferred from the DNA. The sample yields around 280,000 clones, roughly 90% seen once.

This receptor was taken from a woman aged 40 to 50 who had recovered from COVID-19. V gene TRBV5-6 combines with J gene TRBJ1-1; TRBD1 might be the D (5 bases). Sequencing used PBMCs or T cells enriched from blood (not recorded which). The CDR3 bases are TGTGCCAGCAGCTCCCTGGGGGGGAACACTGAAGCTTTCTTT. The encoded protein is CASSSLGGNTEAFF.